Listed here is a single T cell receptor (beta chain). This clone was counted a few times. The antigen it recognizes is unknown. There are no base qualities to consult, and no much larger clone falls within one base. These data originate in a study of CD4 T cells in relation to SARS-CoV-2 and coronaviruses (dated by TCRdb to the early 2020s). Notes on the research overall: In the ViraFEST assay, PBMCs were grown with antigen for 10 to 11 days, and TCR beta CDR3s were then sequenced to identify antigen-specific clonal expansions. An HIV-1 Nef peptide pool or a culture without peptide was used as the negative reference condition. Shared crossreactive spike epitopes were mapped to their HLA restriction using patient-derived lymphoblastoid cell lines. The study assessed, at the TCR clonotype level, memory CD4+ T cell crossreactivity between SARS-CoV-2 and common cold coronavirus spike proteins. The Adaptive Biotechnologies TCR-sequencing kit was used to sequence samples from a few pre-COVID donors and the naive versus memory experiments, whereas other data were Illumina-based. A different TCR-beta assay, based on Illumina, was used to sequence expansion assays from other donors in the study. Results the study describes overall, beyond this receptor: Significantly weaker SARS-CoV-2-driven expansion was shown by crossreactive clones than by monoreactive clones, consistent with antigenic imprinting. Since the crossreactivity analysis centred on spike protein, crossreactivity against other viral proteins was not assessed. Memory CD4+ clonotypes crossrecognizing SARS-CoV-2 and at least one common cold coronavirus spike were found in 50% to 80% of donors. Pre-pandemic and post-infection samples were not both contributed by any donor, so tracing of the source of pre-existing responses was limited. Small numbers of patients and of tested TCRs were a limitation of the study.

CD4+ T cells from unexposed donors were collected before the COVID-19 pandemic (2011-2018). After around 11 days of culture, CD4+ T cells were isolated with the EasySep CD4+ T cell isolation kit. As far as cell numbers permitted, CD4+ T cells from unexposed donors were tested for reactivity against SARS-CoV-2 S and N as well as four spike pools from common cold coronaviruses. PBMCs were cultured at a few million per well in IMDM supplemented with around 4.7% human AB serum and 9 to 10 IU/ml IL-2. Half of the culture medium was replaced with fresh IL-2-containing medium on days 3 and 7. In general, triplicate replicate wells were used for every peptide culture condition. The leukapheresis product used for the unexposed donors was purchased from a commercial source. Ficoll-Paque PLUS gradient centrifugation was used to isolate PBMCs from either whole blood or leukapheresis product. PBMCs were either used fresh in the expansion assay or cryopreserved at -140 degrees C. The QIAamp Micro DNA Kit was used to extract genomic DNA from the CD4+ T cells.

Looking up the germline V gene (reference sequence) yields CDR1 LNHDA and CDR2 SQIVND. Measured from the cysteine to the phenylalanine, the CDR3 is 13 residues long. Of all the DNA, just the CDR3 is kept, 39 bases in frame from base 1. V drops 6 bases and J drops 5 bases, leaving 11 bases in between. The method behind the library was the immunoSEQ multiplex PCR assay. The published analysis was carried out like this. During preprocessing, nonproductive sequences were removed, as were CDR3s that did not start with C, did not end with F or W, or were shorter than 7 amino acids. Antigen-specific clonotypes were called with the MANAFEST web app, based on expansion relative to reference and other culture wells. A clone was considered positive if significant expansion relative to the reference culture was observed in 2 of 3 replicate wells at an FDR below 0.05. A further requirement for positive clones was significant expansion compared with all other tandem wells, along with an odds ratio above 5. After three terminal residues were trimmed from each end, CDR3 homology was quantified as pairwise Levenshtein distance using the stringdist R package. TCRdb carries this immuneACCESS record with in-frame sequences only. Its versions omit some clonotypes, under half of them owing to an unresolved V gene in the studies checked, with the rest unexplained. Clone size and the V and J calls come from that table; the DNA yielded D and trimming. For this sample the table gives about 19,000 clones, of which about 72% were detected only once. Approximately 14% of the sample is taken by the ten largest.

The receptor was derived from a human donor in good health. Sample: CD4+ T cells from PBMCs, cultured in vitro. The chain employs TRBV19 and TRBJ2-1; a confident D gene designation cannot be given. For the CDR3, the sequence is CASSPTLNNEQFF. The bases are TGTGCCAGTAGCCCAACACTCAACAATGAGCAGTTCTTC.